This T cell receptor (beta chain) stems from a study of beta chain features in type 1 diabetes (dated by TCRdb to the late 2010s). Notes on the research overall: No differences in mean age, gender distribution, total cell number or subset yield were found between patients and healthy donors. A total of roughly 100 million sorted cells were examined across all samples, and the number of cells per subset was strongly correlated with RNA yield. In the study, TCRB repertoires of sorted circulating CD4+ T cell subsets from recently diagnosed type 1 diabetes patients were compared with those of matched healthy donors. Naive and central memory subsets were obtained from all 30 or so donors, but regulatory and stem cell-like memory subsets were isolated from only 8 patients and roughly eight healthy donors. Broader findings and caveats from the paper: Type 1 diabetes patients showed a moderate but significant shortening of TCRB CDR3 length in all four CD4+ subsets. Fewer insertions and more nucleotide deletions at VDJ recombination sites were observed in patients with type 1 diabetes, implying thymic rearrangement abnormalities. Because cDNA rather than genomic DNA was sequenced, highly expressing activated cells could have been over-represented, although no difference in activation and CD3 levels was found between groups. Naive, central memory and regulatory TCRB repertoires appeared more similar among patients than among healthy donors. Shorter templates might be favored by PCR, yet because patient and control samples were amplified and corrected together, any such skew would affect both groups equally. Only small numbers of individuals were included in the HLA sub-analyses, which left unresolved whether HLA type had any influence on TCRB rearrangement.

The entire isolated RNA was reverse transcribed using the High Capacity cDNA Reverse Transcription Kit, and thus expressed TCRB transcripts were sequenced. Deep immunoSEQ sequencing was applied to naive, central memory and regulatory T cell samples, giving an average of about 3.4 million total reads per sample. Sorted cells were lysed in RLT buffer, and RNA was extracted using DNase-treated RNeasy Micro or Mini kits according to cell number. Each cell subset was processed on its own to prevent cross-contamination, while patient and healthy donor samples were processed together. TCRB sequences were amplified from cDNA with the immunoSEQ multiplex PCR, producing 87-bp fragments spanning the CDR3 region. Amplicons were sequenced on the Illumina HiSeq platform. The study's processing was this. PCR bias was computationally corrected using synthetic template baselines, reads within Hamming distance 2 were collapsed, and singletons that could not be merged were discarded. Reads were aligned against IMGT so that V, D and J genes, CDR3 length and insertions or deletions at six rearrangement sites could be assigned. Within each subset, clonotype counts were normalized to the number of sorted cells before true diversity and Gini coefficients were calculated with the tcR R package. The overlap coefficient, calculated on TCRB nucleotide sequences, was used to quantify repertoire sharing. Out-of-frame TCRB sequences from naive cells were analyzed as a proxy for the pre-selection repertoire. TCRdb obtained this table from immuneACCESS and retained in-frame rearrangements with V and J assigned. These tables miss some clones; where compared with another copy, unresolved V genes account for less than half of the shortfall, and the remainder is unexplained. From that table come the V and J calls and clone size; the DNA was used to work out D and trimming. Across this sample there are under 450,000 clones, with roughly 13% seen only once. The ten biggest clones cover around 0.035% of the sample.

Each donor gave one peripheral blood draw, about 100 mL on average, collected into heparinised tubes. Naive, central memory, regulatory and stem cell-like memory CD4+ T cells were sorted on a BD FACSAria II using a panel including CD45RO, CCR7, CD25, CD127, CD95 and CD27. Every sorted population had a purity above 95%. PBMCs were separated immediately by Lymphoprep density gradient centrifugation and were stained directly, without being cultured. So that batch effects would be minimized, each experiment stained and sorted samples in pairs, pairing one healthy donor with one patient. Notes on this clone: This receptor's antigen is unknown. The input lacks base qualities; no much larger clone sits a single base away.

Spanning cysteine to phenylalanine, the CDR3 consists of 15 amino acids. Only the CDR3 DNA is retained, 45 bases long and in frame from the first base. The germline V gene encodes CDR1 SGDLS and CDR2 YYNGEE. Trimmed from V: 5 bases; trimmed from J: 4 bases; junction bases lacking a gene match: 8. Material: naive CD4+ T cells from blood. The meaning of the sample's cell subset or site label: true naive CD4+ T cells. The chain is made from TRBV9 and TRBJ2-1, with 8 central nucleotides matching TRBD2. The TCR originated in a man younger than 40 in good health. The CDR3 loop reads CASSPSGSAYNEQFF. Here is the DNA: TGTGCCAGCAGTCCCAGCGGGAGCGCGTACAATGAGCAGTTCTTC.